Shown below are 9 T cell receptor beta chains from a single sample sequenced in a study of shared clonotypes between healthy human individuals. Cells designated naive CD8 were CD45RO-negative and were positively selected for CCR7, with terminally differentiated effector memory CD45RA+ cells excluded. The assay was immunoSEQ multiplex PCR, and TCRdb's table has in-frame clones only and misses some. The data show about 820,000 clones, 92% seen once. Specimen: naive CD8+ T cells sorted from blood. These receptors originate from a man aged 25 to 40 in good health.

The genes are TRBV28 and TRBJ2-2, with 8 nucleotides matching TRBD2. Germline CDR1 is MDHEN and CDR2 is SYDVKM. This CDR3 is built from 15 residues. Trimming took 3 bases from V and 7 from J; bases not matched to a gene: 7. The DNA for the CDR3 is TGTGCCAGCAGTTTCATCGCGGGAGGATACGGGGAGCTGTTTTTT. It encodes CASSFIAGGYGELFF.

This chain joins TRBV10-3 and TRBJ2-7, with D unresolved. CDR1 is ENHRY and CDR2 is SYGVKD in the germline V gene. The CDR3 covers 13 residues. Trimming removed 0 bases at V and 5 bases at J, with 8 bases between. This CDR3 is CAISESLGNEQYF. CDR3 nucleotide sequence: TGTGCCATCAGTGAGTCGTTGGGGAACGAGCAGTACTTC.

The chain combines TRBV7-3 with TRBJ2-7, with D uncertain. The CDR3 loop spans 13 amino acids. The V gene's germline CDR1 is SGHTA and CDR2 FQGTGA. Trimming took 2 bases from V and 3 from J, leaving 8 bases between them. In DNA, the CDR3 is TGTGCCAGCAGCTTAGGGCTTGGCTACGAGCAGTACTTC. Amino acid sequence: CASSLGLGYEQYF.

This clone was observed a single time. V and J are TRBV11-2 and TRBJ2-3; tentative D call: TRBD2 (6 bases). The length of the CDR3 is 15 residues. Trimming cost V 1 base and J 1 base, with 9 bases left between them. Germline CDR1 and CDR2: SGHAT and FQNNGV. This CDR3 is CASSLGWGGTDTQYF. The DNA of the CDR3 is TGTGCCAGCAGCTTAGGTTGGGGGGGCACAGATACGCAGTATTTT.

The chain joins TRBV28 to TRBJ1-1; possibly TRBD1 for D (6 bases). In germline, CDR1 is MDHEN, CDR2 SYDVKM. The CDR3 totals 12 residues. V lost 6 bases, J lost 1 base, and 6 bases lay in between. The chain's CDR3 is CASSRGNTEAFF. CDR3 bases: TGTGCCAGCAGCAGGGGGAACACTGAAGCTTTCTTT.

This chain links TRBV7-6 with TRBJ2-2, with D unresolved. The V end was cut by 0 bases, the J end by 6 bases, with 5 bases between. This CDR3 spans 13 amino acids. Germline loops: CDR1 SGHVS, CDR2 FNYEAQ. The CDR3 sequence is CASSLAISGELFF. The CDR3 DNA reads TGTGCCAGCAGCTTAGCTATCTCCGGGGAGCTGTTTTTT.

The CDR3 region is CASSKVRQGVSHEQYF. In nucleotides, the CDR3 is TGTGCCAGCAGCAAAGTTCGGCAGGGGGTTTCCCACGAGCAGTACTTC. This chain uses TRBV21-1 with TRBJ2-7; the D segment call TRBD1 is taken from the table without a DNA check. TRBV21-1 has pseudogene status. The CDR3 covers 16 residues.

The rearrangement links TRBV5-6 to TRBJ2-1; 8 nucleotides align to TRBD2. After removal of 6 bases from V and 10 bases from J, the junction contained 18 bases not matched to a gene. Germline-derived CDR1 and CDR2 are SGHDT and YYEEEE. This CDR3 region has 16 residues. The DNA for the CDR3 is TGTGCCAGCAAGAATGGGGGAGCGGGAGACTATCTAGAGCAGTTCTTC. Protein product: CASKNGGAGDYLEQFF.

A single count supports this clone. CDR3 bases: TGCGCCAGCAGCCAAGACTCATATACGCAGTATTTT. Its translation is CASSQDSYTQYF. The gene calls are TRBV4-1 and TRBJ2-3; D call uncertain. V lost 0 bases and J lost 7, with 5 bases in between. This CDR3 has 12 amino acids. Germline V gives CDR1 MGHRA, CDR2 YSYEKL.